This T cell receptor beta chain was retrieved from a study of CD8+CD57+ T cells in acquired aplastic anemia (dated by TCRdb to 2016 to 2018). Context from the whole study: DNA extracted from sorted CD4+ and CD8+ cells had a mean of around 3 ug, with a range of about 0.2 to 30 ug. CD8+CD57+ expansion was defined as a frequency above the mean frequency observed in healthy subjects.

TCR beta VDJ combination and CDR3 sequence profiling used genomic DNA as the template. An Illumina HiSeq 2000 was the platform used for TCR repertoire sequencing. Turning to the authors' computational methods: TRBV/TRBJ rearrangement plots, CDR3 size and DJ length profiles, and Simpson's diversity index were used to evaluate the repertoires. The most abundant DNA sequence in the deep sequencing data was defined as the immunodominant clone. CDR3 amino acid sequences were checked for sharing across subjects and were also compared against the VDJdb database and published repertoires. TCRdb reprocessed the public reads (quality trimming at Q25 with fastp, clone calling with MiXCR) and kept in-frame beta chains. Rows with one shared CDR3 protein collapse into an entry with the most common genes and DNA. These V and J calls derive from TCRdb rather than the authors' analysis. The sample yields 150,000 to 200,000 distinct CDR3 sequences; almost 50% were counted once. The ten largest clones represent 13% of the sample.

Study-level results and caveats: CD8+ Simpson's diversity did not differ significantly between patients and healthy controls (P=0.060). Although twenty-nine CD8+ CDR3 sequences were shared by patients and controls, these sequences appeared highly expressed in patients and within the immunodominant clones of patients.

On this clonotype: What this receptor recognizes is not known. No much larger clone is present one base from it, and per-base qualities are unavailable.

Expansion of CD8+CD57+ cells had been shown by flow cytometry in the patients chosen for sequencing. Every patient had a diagnosis of severe acquired aplastic anemia based on International Study of Aplastic Anemia and Agranulocytosis and Camitta criteria. Patients had received no therapy at the time of blood sampling. In this study, sorted CD4+ and CD8+ T cells from the blood of healthy subjects and of severe aplastic anemia patients had their TCR repertoires deep-sequenced. Patients were enrolled in the USA under clinicaltrials.gov protocols 00001620, 01623167, 00001397, 00071045, 00081523 and 00961064. Ficoll-Paque density gradient centrifugation was used to isolate peripheral blood mononuclear cells. Before DNA was extracted, CD4+ and CD8+ T cells were sorted using either FACS or magnetic beads. V has 0 bases trimmed and J has 8 bases trimmed; junction bases matching no gene number 7. The CDR3 measures 17 amino acids from cysteine to phenylalanine. The only DNA kept is the CDR3, 51 bases in frame from the first base. As encoded in the germline V gene, CDR1 is SGHRS while CDR2 is YFSETQ.

Material: sorted CD4+, CD8+, or CD8+CD57+ T cells (not recorded which) from PBMCs. The chain was built from TRBV5-1 and TRBJ2-4; 14 central nucleotides agree with TRBD2. This TCR was recovered from a human donor with aplastic anemia. The CDR3 region has the sequence CASSLGGLAGESDIQYF. The bases are TGCGCCAGCAGCTTGGGGGGACTAGCGGGAGAATCGGACATTCAGTACTTC.